The T cell receptor (beta chain) described here comes from a study of CD8 T cells in Susac syndrome. Broader study findings: CD4+ T cell repertoires in Susac syndrome exhibited no evidence of clonal expansion. As the study acknowledged, the number of individuals who were part of its TCR sequencing and HLA analysis was relatively small.

To note about this clonotype: Its antigen is undetermined.

CDR3 size: 13 residues. V was shortened by 1 base and J by 6 bases, with 10 bases between the two germline ends. In contrast to the negatively isolated CD8+ and CD4+ T cells, TEMRA cells were FACS-enriched. After extraction with the RNeasy kit, 0.5 to 1 ug of the RNA was reverse transcribed using random hexamers. TCR beta CDR3 was amplified by immunoSEQ multiplex PCR. This amplification extended across 54 Vbeta and 13 Jbeta segments. TCRdb reprocessed the immunoSEQ multiplex PCR reads with MiXCR, giving one entry per CDR3 protein. This table has 85,000 to 95,000 distinct CDR3 sequences, around 94% appearing once.

The sequence derives from a human donor with Susac syndrome. Material: CD4+ T cells from PBMCs. This chain connects TRBV12-3 or TRBV12-4 to TRBJ2-7, with a weak D call TRBD1 (5 bases). CDR3 nucleotide sequence: TGTGCCAGCAGTTTAGGGAGCCAGGGCGAGCAGTACTTC. Amino acid sequence: CASSLGSQGEQYF.